These 17 T cell receptor beta chains came from one sample sequenced in a study of Tregs in tolerant kidney transplant recipients. Method: immunoSEQ multiplex PCR; TCRdb's copy keeps in-frame clones and lacks some. The sample has some 240,000 clones; 84% are singletons. The sequenced sample was CD4+ T cells from blood. These receptor sequences come from a human donor in good health.

The V call is TRBV6-5, the J call TRBJ2-2, with TRBD1 matching over 12 bases. Germline V CDR1 and CDR2: MNHEY, SVGAGI. V lost 4 bases to trimming and J lost 8 bases; unmatched junction nucleotides: 8. This CDR3 has 16 residues. The CDR3 sequence is CASSSRRDRGQGELFF. The CDR3 DNA sequence: TGTGCCAGCAGTTCCCGCCGGGACAGGGGGCAAGGGGAGCTGTTTTTT.

The chain has TRBV4-1 and TRBJ2-2; 7 bases match TRBD2. The germline gives CDR1 MGHRA, CDR2 YSYEKL. J lost 7 bases, V lost 4 bases, and 3 bases had no gene match. This CDR3 has 13 amino acids. The CDR3 region has the DNA TGCGCCAGCAGCCCCTGGGAGGGCGGGGAGCTGTTTTTT. Amino acids: CASSPWEGGELFF.

The chain links TRBV9 to TRBJ1-5; D may be TRBD1 (5 bases). Trimming left V 3 bases short and J 3 bases short, with 13 bases between. The CDR3 contains 15 residues. Per germline, CDR1 SGDLS and CDR2 YYNGEE. CDR3 in DNA: TGTGCCAGCAGCGCCGGGGGGAGTTTCAATCAGCCCCAGCATTTT. Translation gives CASSAGGSFNQPQHF.

The chain recombines TRBV6-1 with TRBJ1-2; D is perhaps TRBD1 (6 bases). This CDR3 is 14 amino acids long. Germline CDR1 reads MNHNS; CDR2 reads SASEGT. V lost 6 bases and J 3 bases, leaving 14 bases between the germline ends. The CDR3 spells CASRGRTEDYGYTF. CDR3 coding DNA: TGTGCCAGCAGAGGGAGGACAGAGGACTATGGCTACACCTTC.

A remark on this clone: Additional DNA sequences in this sample encode the identical CDR3. As DNA, the CDR3 is TGCGCCAGCAGCTTAAGGGGTGACTATGGCTACACCTTC. Translated: CASSLRGDYGYTF. V and J are TRBV5-1 and TRBJ1-2; D possibly corresponds to TRBD1 (5 bases). The CDR3 consists of 13 residues. V gave up 2 bases and J gave up 3 bases, with 8 bases separating them. CDR1 SGHRS and CDR2 YFSETQ come from the germline V gene. Full variable domain (rest looked up from reference TRBV5-1 and TRBJ1-2): KAGVTQTPRYLIKTRGQQVTLSCSPISGHRSVSWYQQTPGQGLQFLFEYFSETQRNKGNFPGRFSGRQFSNSRSEMNVSTLELGDSALYLCASSLRGDYGYTFGSGTRLTVV.

The V and J genes are TRBV6-5 and TRBJ1-2; 11 nucleotides align to TRBD1. In germline, CDR1 is MNHEY, CDR2 SVGAGI. V lost 6 bases, J lost 9 bases, and 9 bases stayed unmatched. The length of the CDR3 is 14 residues. The CDR3 is CASRQDRGRGSYTF. The CDR3 nucleotides are TGTGCCAGCAGGCAGGACAGGGGGCGCGGGAGCTACACCTTC.

The V gene is TRBV5-1, the J gene TRBJ1-3; 10 positions match TRBD1. CDR1 and CDR2 from the germline V gene are SGHRS and YFSETQ. CDR3 length: 18 amino acids. J lost 0 bases, V lost 4 bases, and 10 bases had no gene match. CDR3 nucleotide sequence: TGCGCCAGCAGCCCAACCGGGACAGGGGCTCTCTCTGGAAACACCATATATTTT. It specifies CASSPTGTGALSGNTIYF.

The chain employs TRBV5-1 and TRBJ1-1; no definite D call. V lost 0 bases and J lost 5, with 17 bases in between. CDR1 and CDR2 from the germline V gene are SGHRS and YFSETQ. The CDR3 loop spans 16 amino acids. CDR3 nucleotide sequence: TGCGCCAGCAGCTTGGCCGGAGGAAGGTTTTTTACTGAAGCTTTCTTT. It yields the protein CASSLAGGRFFTEAFF.

This sequence joins TRBV5-5 and TRBJ2-1; no firm D call. Germline lookup yields CDR1 SGHKS and CDR2 YYEKEE (reference sequence). Trimming removed 5 bases from V and 7 bases from J, with 7 bases in between. The CDR3 covers 11 residues. DNA for the CDR3: TGTGCCAGCAGTTTCAGGAATGAGCAGTTCTTC. Its translation: CASSFRNEQFF. The variable domain in full, completed from reference TRBV5-5 and TRBJ2-1, reads DAGVTQSPTHLIKTRGQQVTLRCSPISGHKSVSWYQQVLGQGPQFIFQYYEKEERGRGNFPDRFSARQFPNYSSELNVNALLLGDSALYLCASSFRNEQFFGPGTRLTVL.

The chain joins TRBV7-9 to TRBJ2-2, with a weak D call TRBD1 (5 bases). The CDR3 contains 14 residues. V was pared by 10 bases and J by 5 bases, with 17 bases between. Germline V gene sequence: CDR1 SEHNR, CDR2 FQNEAQ (reference sequence). As DNA, the CDR3 is TGTGCCAACTCAATCAGGGAAAGAACCGGGGAGCTGTTTTTT. Translating gives CANSIRERTGELFF.

The J gene is TRBJ1-6, the V gene TRBV6-1; D uncertain. V dropped 0 bases and J dropped 6 bases, with 9 bases sitting between them. The CDR3 is 15 amino acids. CDR1 is MNHNS, CDR2 SASEGT, per germline. The CDR3 bases are TGTGCCAGCAGTGAAGCGCTACTGGGTAATTCACCCCTCCACTTT. Residues: CASSEALLGNSPLHF.

The J gene is TRBJ1-5, the V gene TRBV7-2; D gene uncertain. Looked up from germline, CDR1 is SGHTA and CDR2 is FQGNSA. The CDR3 is made up of 18 amino acids. V lost 2 bases and J lost 4, with 21 bases in between. The CDR3 DNA is TGTGCCAGCAGCTTAAGCCCGCGGGTGGGGTGGCAGAATCAGCCCCAGCATTTT. It encodes CASSLSPRVGWQNQPQHF.

The chain employs TRBV6-5 and TRBJ1-5; possibly TRBD1 for D (5 bases). Deletions cut 4 bases from V and 6 bases from J, with 16 bases between. Germline V gives CDR1 MNHEY, CDR2 SVGAGI. The CDR3 loop spans 15 amino acids. The CDR3 DNA reads TGTGCCAGCAGTTTCTCAAGGGGAGCGGCTCAGCCCCAGCATTTT. Translation gives CASSFSRGAAQPQHF.

Only a few counts were recorded for this clone. The chain combines TRBV27 with TRBJ2-4; TRBD2 matches 12 bases. This CDR3 contains 18 residues. Germline assignment: CDR1 MNHEY and CDR2 SMNVEV (reference sequence). The J segment lost 0 bases and the V segment lost 5 bases, leaving 8 bases of the junction unmatched. The CDR3 sequence: CASSDPLGLAGAKNIQYF. CDR3 in DNA: TGTGCCAGCAGTGACCCCCTGGGACTAGCGGGAGCCAAAAACATTCAGTACTTC.

The CDR3 region has the DNA TGTGCCAGCACCTCTAGCGGCTCCTACAATGAGCAGTTCTTC. It encodes CASTSSGSYNEQFF. The chain is built from TRBV14 and TRBJ2-1, with 7 bases lining up with TRBD2. CDR1 and CDR2 from the germline V gene are SGHDN and FVKESK. This CDR3 is built from 14 residues. V gave up 7 bases and J gave up 0 bases; unmatched junction bases: 3.

The chain recombines TRBV11-3 with TRBJ2-3; a possible D gene is TRBD2 (5 bases). This CDR3 is built from 14 residues. V lost 3 bases and J 2 bases, leaving 9 bases between the germline ends. The germline V gene has CDR1 SGHNT and CDR2 YENEEA. The CDR3 reads CASSFSGNTDTQYF. As DNA, the CDR3 is TGTGCCAGCAGCTTCTCCGGGAACACAGATACGCAGTATTTT.

The chain uses TRBV27 and TRBJ2-4; D gene ambiguous. The V gene lost 3 bases and the J gene lost 3 bases, with 9 bases spanning the gap. Germline CDR1 MNHEY, CDR2 SMNVEV (reference sequence). The CDR3 is 14 amino acids. CDR3 bases: TGTGCCAGCAGTTTGAGTCGAGGCAAAAACATTCAGTACTTC. It codes for CASSLSRGKNIQYF.